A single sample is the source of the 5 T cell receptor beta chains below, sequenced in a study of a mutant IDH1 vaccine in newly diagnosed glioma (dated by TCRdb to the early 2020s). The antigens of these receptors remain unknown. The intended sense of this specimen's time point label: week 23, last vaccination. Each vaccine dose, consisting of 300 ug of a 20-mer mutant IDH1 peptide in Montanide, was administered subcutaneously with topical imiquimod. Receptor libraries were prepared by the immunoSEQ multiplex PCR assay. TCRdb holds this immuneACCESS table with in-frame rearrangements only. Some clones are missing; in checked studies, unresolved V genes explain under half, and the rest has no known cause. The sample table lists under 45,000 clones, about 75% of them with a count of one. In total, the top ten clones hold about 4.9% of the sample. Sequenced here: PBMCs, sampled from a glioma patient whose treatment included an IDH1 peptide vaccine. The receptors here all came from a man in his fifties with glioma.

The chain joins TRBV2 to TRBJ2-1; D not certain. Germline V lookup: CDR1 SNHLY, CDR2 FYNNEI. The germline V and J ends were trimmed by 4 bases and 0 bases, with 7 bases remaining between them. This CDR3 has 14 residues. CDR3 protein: CASSGPSSYNEQFF. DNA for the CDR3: TGTGCCAGCAGTGGCCCGAGCTCCTACAATGAGCAGTTCTTC.

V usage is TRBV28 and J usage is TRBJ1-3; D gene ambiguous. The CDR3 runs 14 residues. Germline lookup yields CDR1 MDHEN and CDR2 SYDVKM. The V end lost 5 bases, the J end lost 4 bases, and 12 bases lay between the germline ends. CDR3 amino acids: CASSPPVRGNTIYF. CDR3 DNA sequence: TGTGCCAGCAGTCCCCCGGTTAGGGGAAACACCATATATTTT.

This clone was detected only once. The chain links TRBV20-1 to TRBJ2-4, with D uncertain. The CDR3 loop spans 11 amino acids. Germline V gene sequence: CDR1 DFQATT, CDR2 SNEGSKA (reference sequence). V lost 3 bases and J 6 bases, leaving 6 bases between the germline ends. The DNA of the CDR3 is TGCAGTGCTAGGGTGGGAAACATTCAGTACTTC. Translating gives CSARVGNIQYF.

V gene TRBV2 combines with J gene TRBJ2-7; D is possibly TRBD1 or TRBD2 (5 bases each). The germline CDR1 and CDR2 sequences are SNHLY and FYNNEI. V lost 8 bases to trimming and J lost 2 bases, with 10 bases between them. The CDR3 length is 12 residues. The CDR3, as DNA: TGTGCCAGCCGGGACGCTACCTACGAGCAGTACTTC. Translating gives CASRDATYEQYF.

The CDR3, as DNA: TGCGCCAGCAGCTTGACGGGGGGGACGGCGAGCACCGGGGAGCTGTTTTTT. It specifies CASSLTGGTASTGELFF. The V call is TRBV5-1, the J call TRBJ2-2; 8 positions agree with TRBD2. Germline V gene sequence: CDR1 SGHRS, CDR2 YFSETQ. The V and J ends lost 1 base and 4 bases, in that order; junction bases with no gene match: 9. The CDR3 covers 17 residues.